This is a list of T cell receptor beta chains from one sample in a study of CD8+CD57+ T cells in acquired aplastic anemia. In TCRdb, the reads were re-called with MiXCR into one record per CDR3 protein. The data contain 150,000 to 200,000 distinct CDR3 sequences, approximately 44% of them singletons. Sequencing was done on a sample of sorted CD4+, CD8+, or CD8+CD57+ T cells (not recorded which) from PBMCs. These receptors were obtained from a human donor with aplastic anemia. The CDR3 runs from the conserved cysteine through the conserved F or W. The D gene is left open where the match is weak. Where a row states a size, it is once, few, many or the class of an expanded clone; other rows omit it.

>TRBJ2-1|-|-|TRBV5-1
CASSLGGEFEQFF
TGCGCCAGCAGCTTGGGGGGGGAGTTCGAGCAGTTCTTC
>TRBJ2-7|-|-|TRBV7-8
CASSLGASDSSYEQYF
TGTGCCAGCAGCTTAGGGGCCAGCGACAGCTCCTACGAGCAGTACTTC
>TRBJ1-1|many|-|TRBV6-5
CASSYDTEAFF
TGTGCCAGCAGTTACGACACTGAAGCTTTCTTT
>TRBJ1-1|few|-|TRBV29-1
CSVLDGEAFF
TGCAGCGTTTTGGACGGTGAAGCTTTCTTT
>TRBJ1-1|few|TRBD1|TRBV18
CASSQLQQGVGDTEAFF
TGTGCCAGCTCGCAACTTCAGCAGGGGGTCGGGGACACTGAAGCTTTCTTT
>TRBJ2-7|-|TRBD2|TRBV10-2
CATAWTSSYEQYF
TGCGCCACCGCCTGGACTAGTAGCTACGAGCAGTACTTC
>TRBJ1-1|-|TRBD1|TRBV6-2/TRBV6-3
CASSYPSDRGKNPKIFF
TGTGCCAGCAGTTACCCATCGGACAGGGGGAAGAATCCGAAAATTTTCTTT
>TRBJ2-5|many|-|TRBV20-1
CSASIGGNQETQYF
TGCAGTGCTTCGATCGGGGGAAACCAAGAGACCCAGTACTTC
>TRBJ1-4|-|TRBD1|TRBV20-1
CSARTGTGDEKLFF
TGCAGTGCTAGAACCGGGACAGGGGACGAAAAACTGTTTTTT
>TRBJ2-1|many|TRBD2|TRBV12-3/TRBV12-4
CASSFEAGATYNEQFF
TGTGCCAGCAGTTTCGAAGCGGGGGCGACCTACAATGAGCAGTTCTTC
>TRBJ2-1|-|TRBD2|TRBV5-1
CASSYSGGEFEQFF
TGCGCCAGCAGCTATAGCGGGGGTGAATTTGAGCAGTTCTTC
>TRBJ2-7|-|-|TRBV7-9
CASSSVAYEQYF
TGTGCCAGCAGCTCTGTAGCCTACGAGCAGTACTTC
>TRBJ1-2|-|TRBD1|TRBV7-8
CASSLAQNRGTGYTF
TGTGCCAGCAGCTTAGCGCAAAACAGGGGGACTGGCTACACCTTC
>TRBJ1-5|-|-|TRBV10-2
CASSPTENQPQHF
TGCGCCAGCAGCCCAACAGAAAATCAGCCCCAGCATTTT
>TRBJ1-1|-|-|TRBV24-1
CATSDSGSTEAFF
TGTGCCACCAGTGATTCCGGGAGCACTGAAGCTTTCTTT
>TRBJ1-6|many|TRBD1|TRBV7-9
CASSSRGSPLHF
TGTGCCAGCAGTTCCAGGGGGTCACCCCTCCACTTT
>TRBJ2-3|-|TRBD1|TRBV19
CASRPGTGGLDTQYF
TGTGCCAGTAGACCCGGGACAGGGGGCTTAGATACGCAGTATTTT
>TRBJ2-1|-|TRBD2|TRBV20-1
CSARDPLAGDNNEQFF
TGCAGTGCTAGAGATCCCCTAGCGGGAGACAACAATGAGCAGTTCTTC
>TRBJ2-7|-|-|TRBV29-1
CSVVRDYEQYF
TGCAGCGTTGTGAGGGACTACGAGCAGTACTTC
>TRBJ2-7|-|TRBD1|TRBV5-4
CASSLGGTGGVPYEQYF
TGTGCCAGCAGCTTGGGAGGGACAGGGGGCGTGCCCTACGAGCAGTACTTC
>TRBJ1-1|many|-|TRBV7-2
CASSAGTLTEAFF
TGTGCCAGCAGCGCCGGGACACTCACTGAAGCTTTCTTT
>TRBJ1-1|-|TRBD1|TRBV2
CASSDGGQGASEAFF
TGTGCCAGCAGCGACGGGGGACAGGGGGCTTCTGAAGCTTTCTTT
>TRBJ2-1|-|-|TRBV12-3/TRBV12-4
CATLATGSYNEQFF
TGTGCCACCCTTGCGACAGGTTCCTACAATGAGCAGTTCTTC
>TRBJ1-1|few|-|TRBV6-5
CASSYIHTEAFF
TGTGCCAGCAGTTACATACACACTGAAGCTTTCTTT
>TRBJ1-2|-|-|TRBV25-1
CAVSEGQGRDYGYTF
TGTGCCGTCAGTGAGGGTCAGGGGAGGGACTATGGCTACACCTTC
>TRBJ1-5|many|-|TRBV20-1
CSAAAGGTNQPQHF
TGCAGTGCGGCTGCGGGGGGAACGAATCAGCCCCAGCATTTT
>TRBJ2-7|-|TRBD1|TRBV10-3
CAISEPTGPYEQYF
TGTGCCATCAGTGAGCCGACAGGGCCCTACGAGCAGTACTTC
>TRBJ2-6|once|-|TRBV9
CASSVGLQGTGANVLTF
TGTGCCAGCAGCGTAGGATTACAGGGTACAGGGGCCAACGTCCTGACTTTC
>TRBJ1-5|-|-|TRBV4-3
CASSQDASYNQPQHF
TGCGCCAGCAGCCAAGATGCAAGCTACAATCAGCCCCAGCATTTT
>TRBJ1-1|-|-|TRBV20-1
CSARGPGEGLAFF
TGCAGTGCGCGGGGCCCGGGGGAGGGTCTGGCTTTCTTT
>TRBJ2-3|-|-|TRBV20-1
CSAPLASTDTQYF
TGCAGTGCTCCTCTAGCGAGCACAGATACGCAGTATTTT
>TRBJ2-1|once|-|TRBV29-1
CSGGLYNEQFF
TGCAGCGGGGGCCTATACAATGAGCAGTTCTTC
>TRBJ1-1|many|-|TRBV30
CAWSGQHTEAFF
TGTGCCTGGAGTGGGCAGCACACTGAAGCTTTCTTT
>TRBJ2-2|many|-|TRBV20-1
CSAPDLENTGELFF
TGCAGTGCCCCGGACTTAGAGAACACCGGGGAGCTGTTTTTT
>TRBJ2-3|many|-|TRBV5-1
CASSVNPGQLGDTQYF
TGCGCCAGCAGCGTGAATCCGGGACAATTGGGAGATACGCAGTATTTT
>TRBJ2-3|-|TRBD2|TRBV11-2
CASSYGLAGISSTDTQYF
TGTGCCAGCAGCTACGGACTAGCGGGGATATCTAGCACAGATACGCAGTATTTT
>TRBJ2-5|-|-|TRBV4-2
CASSQEDSPEETQYF
TGTGCCAGCAGCCAAGAAGACAGCCCGGAGGAGACCCAGTACTTC
>TRBJ2-1|many|-|TRBV7-3
CASSGGSSYNEQFF
TGTGCCAGCAGCGGGGGAAGCTCCTACAATGAGCAGTTCTTC
>TRBJ1-5|many|TRBD1|TRBV7-8
CASSLKGTGPLGIQPQHF
TGTGCCAGCAGCTTAAAGGGGACAGGGCCCCTTGGAATTCAGCCCCAGCATTTT
>TRBJ2-4|-|-|TRBV5-1
CASSLAEGNIQYF
TGCGCCAGCAGCTTGGCCGAGGGAAACATTCAGTACTTC
>TRBJ2-3|many|TRBD2|TRBV5-4
CASSYLLAGVPDTQYF
TGTGCCAGCAGCTACCTACTAGCGGGAGTCCCAGATACGCAGTATTTT
>TRBJ2-4|once|-|TRBV7-8
CASSYQQGGTKNIQYF
TGTGCCAGCAGTTACCAGCAGGGGGGAACCAAAAACATTCAGTACTTC
>TRBJ1-5|-|-|TRBV2
CASGSQGLGQPQHF
TGTGCCAGCGGTTCTCAGGGATTAGGTCAGCCCCAGCATTTT
>TRBJ1-3|once|-|TRBV29-1
CSVEVEMTGSGNTIYF
TGCAGCGTTGAAGTTGAGATGACAGGCTCTGGAAACACCATATATTTT
>TRBJ1-3|-|-|TRBV29-1
CSVEDRGTSGNTIYF
TGCAGCGTTGAAGATCGAGGGACTTCTGGAAACACCATATATTTT